This TCR beta chain was recorded in a study of T cells in women clearing cervical HPV infection. The table came from immunoSEQ multiplex PCR; TCRdb's copy has only in-frame clones and leaves some out. The sample features roughly 48,000 clones, with around 1.6% in its top ten. This clonotype originated in a woman between 18 and 75 years old with a cervical HPV16 infection that either progressed to CIN3+ or cleared (not recorded which). The sample consisted of blood buffy coat.

The CDR3 protein is CASSQLQGCGEQFF. CDR3 DNA (partial): TGCGCCAGCAGTCAATTACAGGGGTGCGGTGAG. This chain connects TRBV23-1 to TRBJ2-1, with 7 bases matching TRBD1. The read stops 3 residues short of the end of the CDR3; the missing end is completed from the germline J gene. TRBV23-1 is reported as an ORF; its role is uncertain. J gave up 9 bases and V 1 base, and 6 bases lay outside the gene matches. The CDR3 totals 14 residues.